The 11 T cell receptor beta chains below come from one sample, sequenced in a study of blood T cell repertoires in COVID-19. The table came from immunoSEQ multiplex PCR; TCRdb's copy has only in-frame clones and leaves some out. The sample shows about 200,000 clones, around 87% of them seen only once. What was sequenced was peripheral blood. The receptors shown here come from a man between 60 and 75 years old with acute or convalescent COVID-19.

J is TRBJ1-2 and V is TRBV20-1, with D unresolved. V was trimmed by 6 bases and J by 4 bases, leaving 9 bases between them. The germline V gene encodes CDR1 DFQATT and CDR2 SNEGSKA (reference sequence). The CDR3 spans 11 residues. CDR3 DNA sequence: TGCAGTGCACCCGGTGCCTATGGCTACACCTTC. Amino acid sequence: CSAPGAYGYTF.

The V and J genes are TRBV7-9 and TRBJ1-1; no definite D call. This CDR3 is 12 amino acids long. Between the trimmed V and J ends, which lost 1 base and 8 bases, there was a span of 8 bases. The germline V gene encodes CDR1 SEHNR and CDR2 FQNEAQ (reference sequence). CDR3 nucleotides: TGTGCCAGCAGCTTAGTAGAGGCAGAAGCTTTCTTT. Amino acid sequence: CASSLVEAEAFF.

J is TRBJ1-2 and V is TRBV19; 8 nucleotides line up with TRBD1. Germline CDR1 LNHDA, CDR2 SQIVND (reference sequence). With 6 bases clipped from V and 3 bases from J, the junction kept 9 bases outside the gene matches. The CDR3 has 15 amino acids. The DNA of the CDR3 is TGTGCCAGTAGCGTCAACAGGGGGAAGGACTATGGCTACACCTTC. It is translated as CASSVNRGKDYGYTF.

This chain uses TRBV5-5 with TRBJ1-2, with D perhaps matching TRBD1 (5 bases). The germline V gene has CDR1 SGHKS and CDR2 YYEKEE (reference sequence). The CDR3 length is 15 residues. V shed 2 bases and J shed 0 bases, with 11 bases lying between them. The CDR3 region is CASSFDQGTNYGYTF. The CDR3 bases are TGTGCCAGCAGCTTTGATCAGGGAACTAACTATGGCTACACCTTC. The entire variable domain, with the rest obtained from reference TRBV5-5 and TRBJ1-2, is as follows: DAGVTQSPTHLIKTRGQQVTLRCSPISGHKSVSWYQQVLGQGPQFIFQYYEKEERGRGNFPDRFSARQFPNYSSELNVNALLLGDSALYLCASSFDQGTNYGYTFGSGTRLTVV.

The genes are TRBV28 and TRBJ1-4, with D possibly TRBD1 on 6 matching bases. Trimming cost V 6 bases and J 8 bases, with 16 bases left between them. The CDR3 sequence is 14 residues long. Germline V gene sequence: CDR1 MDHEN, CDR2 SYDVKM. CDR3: CASSRGGPEEKLFF. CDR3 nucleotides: TGTGCCAGCAGCCGCGGGGGGCCGGAGGAAAAACTGTTTTTT.

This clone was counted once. CDR3: CASSLDRGDLFF. The CDR3 bases are TGCGCCAGCAGCCTAGACAGGGGGGACTTGTTTTTT. V gene TRBV5-1 combines with J gene TRBJ1-4, with 9 bases aligning to TRBD1. Germline CDR1 reads SGHRS; CDR2 reads YFSETQ. CDR3 length: 12 residues. J was trimmed by 15 bases and V by 4 bases; bases with no gene match: 7.

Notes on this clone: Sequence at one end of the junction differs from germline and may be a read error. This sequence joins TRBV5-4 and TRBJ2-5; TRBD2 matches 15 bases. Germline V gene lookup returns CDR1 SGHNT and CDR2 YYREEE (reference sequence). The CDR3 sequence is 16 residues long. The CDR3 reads CASNKQSGLAGGKIDF. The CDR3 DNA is TGTGCCAGCAACAAACAATCAGGACTAGCGGGGGGGAAAATCGACTTC.

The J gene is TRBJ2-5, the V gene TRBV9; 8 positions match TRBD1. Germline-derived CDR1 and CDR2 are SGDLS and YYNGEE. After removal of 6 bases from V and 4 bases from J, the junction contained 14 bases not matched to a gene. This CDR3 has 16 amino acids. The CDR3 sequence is CASTQAGQGAGETQYF. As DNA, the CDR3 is TGTGCCAGCACCCAGGCCGGGCAGGGGGCAGGAGAGACCCAGTACTTC.

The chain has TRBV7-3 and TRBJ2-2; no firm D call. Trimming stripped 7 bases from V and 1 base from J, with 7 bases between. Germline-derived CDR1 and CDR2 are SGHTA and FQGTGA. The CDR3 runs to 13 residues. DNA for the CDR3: TGTGCCAGCACCCTCGGGAACACCGGGGAGCTGTTTTTT. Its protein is CASTLGNTGELFF.

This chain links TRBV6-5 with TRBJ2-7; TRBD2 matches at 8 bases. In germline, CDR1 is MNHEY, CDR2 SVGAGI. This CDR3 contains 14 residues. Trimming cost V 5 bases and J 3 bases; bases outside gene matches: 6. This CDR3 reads CASSLPGLVYEQYF. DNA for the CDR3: TGTGCCAGCAGTCTTCCGGGACTAGTCTACGAGCAGTACTTC.

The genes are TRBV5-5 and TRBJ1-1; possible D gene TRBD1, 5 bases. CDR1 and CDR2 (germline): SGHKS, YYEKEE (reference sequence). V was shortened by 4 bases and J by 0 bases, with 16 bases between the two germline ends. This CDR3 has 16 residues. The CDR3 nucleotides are TGTGCCAGCAGCCCGGGGGGAGGGGCCCTGAACACTGAAGCTTTCTTT. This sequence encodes CASSPGGGALNTEAFF. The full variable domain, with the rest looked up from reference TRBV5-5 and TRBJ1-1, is DAGVTQSPTHLIKTRGQQVTLRCSPISGHKSVSWYQQVLGQGPQFIFQYYEKEERGRGNFPDRFSARQFPNYSSELNVNALLLGDSALYLCASSPGGGALNTEAFFGQGTRLTVV.